This is a list of T cell receptor beta chains from one sample in a study of blood T cell repertoires in COVID-19. Repertoires were generated with immunoSEQ multiplex PCR, while TCRdb's copy carries only in-frame clones and drops some. The table has about 410,000 clones, about 90% seen once. The sequenced material came from PBMCs or T cells enriched from blood (not recorded which). These receptors were taken from a woman aged 25 to 39 who had recovered from COVID-19. Each CDR3 is given with its conserved first and last residue.

V gene	J gene	CDR3 protein
TRBV7-8	TRBJ1-2	CASSHRHGTGGGYGYTF
TRBV6-5	TRBJ1-2	CASSYSRLWSGYTF
TRBV9	TRBJ1-1	CASSVGVTGQGLAFF
TRBV5-4	TRBJ1-4	CASSSPDEKLFF
TRBV6-6	TRBJ1-5	CASKDRVTPQHF
TRBV29-1	TRBJ2-1	CSVGSAGGSYNEQFF
TRBV5-4	TRBJ2-5	CASSFTSGGAETQYF
TRBV29-1	TRBJ2-7	CSVGGQIYEQYF
TRBV28	TRBJ1-5	CASSLAQGAGQPQHF
TRBV19	TRBJ1-4	CASSLRDRDEKLFF
TRBV9	TRBJ1-1	CASSVARTGTEAFF
TRBV19	TRBJ1-5	CASSIQRSNQPQHF
TRBV10-1	TRBJ2-1	CASSRDCPSYNEQFF
TRBV10-2	TRBJ2-3	CASRWEGGITDTQYF
TRBV28	TRBJ1-1	CASSLTRENTEAFF
TRBV25-1	TRBJ2-7	CASSVTHRGTDEQYF
TRBV19	TRBJ1-5	CASREDRFNQPQHF
TRBV3-1/TRBV3-2	TRBJ1-2	CASSHLDRGNGYTF
TRBV9	TRBJ2-1	CASSSQRERRNNEQFF
TRBV7-2	TRBJ2-3	CASSFLAGGTDTQYF
TRBV30	TRBJ1-1	CAWSVTGTGDTEAFF
TRBV5-1	TRBJ2-1	CASSSVGTGTEYNEQFF
TRBV19	TRBJ1-3	CASSIQGRGNTIYF
TRBV12-3/TRBV12-4	TRBJ1-6	CASRGAGGHPLHF
TRBV24-1	TRBJ2-3	CATSDSGTSGPTDTQYF
TRBV28	TRBJ2-1	CASSLFGGRGNEQFF
TRBV30	TRBJ2-1	CAWTGGGTGANEQFF
TRBV12-3/TRBV12-4	TRBJ1-5	CASKPGNQPQHF
TRBV27	TRBJ1-5	CASSLFAGIGQPQHF
TRBV27	TRBJ1-1	CASSDRKGINTEAFF
TRBV2	TRBJ1-5	CASTPGTAGEPQHF
TRBV28	TRBJ2-7	CASRKGAYEQYF
TRBV30	TRBJ2-2	CAWIGRESGELFF
TRBV6-5	TRBJ1-2	CASRRSQGDGYTF
TRBV5-4	TRBJ1-2	CASSPPTGEDYGYTF
TRBV28	TRBJ2-7	CASGWVAGYEQYF
TRBV5-6	TRBJ2-5	CASSLESGQETQYF
TRBV3-1/TRBV3-2	TRBJ1-6	CASSHGQGSWHSPLHF
TRBV30	TRBJ1-2	CAWSVYGTVAYGYTF
TRBV7-8	TRBJ2-3	CASSLALRERTDTQYF
TRBV3-1/TRBV3-2	TRBJ1-3	CASSRASGGNTIYF
TRBV5-1	TRBJ1-6	CASSLGRGGYNSPLHF
TRBV24-1	TRBJ2-3	CATSDRRTSSTDTQYF
TRBV29-1	TRBJ2-1	CSAAGAYNEQFF
TRBV19	TRBJ2-7	CASRDRATYEQYF
TRBV11-1	TRBJ2-7	CASSLTGTSSFEQYF
TRBV12-3/TRBV12-4	TRBJ2-7	CASSLGLPYEQYF
TRBV11-1	TRBJ2-1	CASSATRSGYNEQFF